This T cell receptor (beta chain) was observed in a study of regulatory T cells in long-lasting Graves disease. Indicated time point: newly diagnosed GD, antithyroid drugs for less than 3 months. From PBMCs, RNA was extracted and then used to make the TCR library. This clonotype was seen ten or more times. Relying on iRepertoire HTBI primers and Arm-PCR of CDR3 regions, the team built TCR beta libraries. TCRdb reprocessed the multiplex PCR reads with MiXCR, giving one entry per CDR3 protein. In the table there are 550,000 to 600,000 distinct CDR3 sequences, 16% of which are singletons. The same data also contributed to another study, on T cells in Graves' hyperthyroidism and ophthalmopathy. This second study notes: Orbital computed tomography and thyroid ultrasound, together with serum TRAb and thyroxine and clinical symptoms, were used for diagnoses. Primed by the HTBI set, a first-round RT-PCR was run on the TCR CDR3.

This TCR derives from a man younger than 35 with Graves disease. This material consisted of peripheral blood mononuclear cells (PBMCs), taken at new diagnosis, from a patient treated with antithyroid drugs.

The CDR3 bases are TGCGCCAGCAGCCGTACCTCAAGGGCCGCGGTAGATACGCAGTATTTT. Its protein is CASSRTSRAAVDTQYF. V is TRBV4-1 and J is TRBJ2-3; D not resolved. Germline CDR1 is MGHRA and CDR2 is YSYEKL. Trimming took 4 bases from V and 5 from J, leaving 19 bases between them. The CDR3 is 16 residues long.